This T cell receptor beta chain appears in the sequencing data of a study of T cells expressing NK-cell markers. Study overall: The study sequenced eight donors, seven HCMV-seropositive and one seronegative.

A 5'RACE template switching approach incorporating UMIs was used to make TCR beta cDNA. Reprocessing the 5' RACE reads, TCRdb reports a single entry for every CDR3 protein and omits DNA. Its table records about 460,000 distinct CDR3 sequences. This CDR3 has 14 residues. Germline CDR1 is SGHRS and CDR2 is YFSETQ. The TCR was taken from a woman in her forties or fifties in good health. The V and J genes are TRBV5-1 and TRBJ2-5; without DNA, the TCRdb call of TRBD1 cannot be checked. The source material was blood T cells: a sorted CD56 or NKG2C T cell subset, CD4+ or CD8+ T cells, or bulk PBMC T cells (not recorded which). The chain's CDR3 is CASSLETGKETQYF.